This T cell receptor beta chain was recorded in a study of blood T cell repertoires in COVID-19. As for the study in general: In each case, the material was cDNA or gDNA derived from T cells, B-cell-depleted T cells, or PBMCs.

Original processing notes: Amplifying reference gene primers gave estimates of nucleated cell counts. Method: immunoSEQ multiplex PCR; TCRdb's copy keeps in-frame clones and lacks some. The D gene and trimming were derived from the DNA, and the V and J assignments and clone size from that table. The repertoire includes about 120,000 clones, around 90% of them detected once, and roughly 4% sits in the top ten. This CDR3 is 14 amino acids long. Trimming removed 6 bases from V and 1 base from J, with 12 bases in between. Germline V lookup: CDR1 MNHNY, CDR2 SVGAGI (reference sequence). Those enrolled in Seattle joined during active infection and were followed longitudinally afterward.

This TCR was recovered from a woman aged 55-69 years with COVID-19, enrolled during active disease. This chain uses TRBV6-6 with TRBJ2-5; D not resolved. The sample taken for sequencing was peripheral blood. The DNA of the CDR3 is TGTGCCAGCAGAGCTCTACGCCTCCAAGAGACCCAGTACTTC. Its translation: CASRALRLQETQYF.